What follows are 8 T cell receptor beta chains derived from one specimen sequenced in a study of cytomegalovirus exposure and HLA in healthy donors. In the PCR, 60 Vbeta and 13 Jbeta primers were used. The table came from immunoSEQ multiplex PCR; TCRdb's copy has only in-frame clones and leaves some out. Altogether more than 130,000 clones are present, about 79% being singletons, with the ten largest covering about 2.8%. Sequencing was carried out using PBMCs. These receptors were obtained from a male donor in good health and CMV-seronegative.

Comments on this clone: Germline and junction disagree at one end, which may indicate a read error. V and J are TRBV7-9 and TRBJ1-1, with D possibly matching TRBD1 (6 bases). The V gene's germline CDR1 is SEHNR and CDR2 FQNEAQ (reference sequence). The CDR3 consists of 12 residues. CDR3 DNA sequence: TGTGCCAGCACCTTAGGACAGACTGAAGCTTTCTTT. It is translated as CASTLGQTEAFF.

This clone appeared once. The V call is TRBV5-6, the J call TRBJ1-1, with D possibly being TRBD1 (6 bases). The CDR3 covers 14 residues. Trimming stripped 4 bases from V and 3 bases from J, with 13 bases between. CDR1 SGHDT and CDR2 YYEEEE come from the germline V gene. The CDR3 sequence is CASSQTGGDTEAFF. CDR3 DNA: TGTGCCAGCAGCCAGACAGGCGGAGACACTGAAGCTTTCTTT.

V is TRBV5-1 and J is TRBJ2-7; D gene unclear. The CDR3 has 13 amino acids. Per germline, CDR1 SGHRS and CDR2 YFSETQ. V lost 4 bases, J lost 3 bases, and 11 bases lay in between. For the CDR3, the DNA is TGCGCCAGCAGCACGAGACAACACTACGAGCAGTACTTC. Protein: CASSTRQHYEQYF.

This chain's CDR3 is CASSLLLGQSSYEQYF. Here the CDR3 DNA reads TGTGCCAGCAGCCTTCTTCTAGGACAGTCTTCCTACGAGCAGTACTTC. J is TRBJ2-7 and V is TRBV4-2, with D possibly matching TRBD1 (6 bases). The V end lost 4 bases, the J end lost 1 base, and 17 bases lay between the germline ends. The V gene's germline CDR1 is LGHNA and CDR2 YNFKEQ. The length of the CDR3 is 16 residues.

The chain carries TRBV5-1 and TRBJ2-5, with TRBD2 matching over 10 bases. This CDR3 is 15 amino acids long. V trimming: 2 bases; J trimming: 7 bases; junction bases outside the gene matches: 8. Germline lookup yields CDR1 SGHRS and CDR2 YFSETQ. CDR3 sequence: CASSLGLAVNGTQYF. The CDR3 bases are TGCGCCAGCAGCTTAGGACTAGCGGTTAATGGGACCCAGTACTTC.

The chain employs TRBV27 and TRBJ2-3; D gene unclear. The CDR3 runs 14 residues. The germline gives CDR1 MNHEY, CDR2 SMNVEV (reference sequence). V was cut by 6 bases and J by 2 bases, with 12 bases left in between. The CDR3 spells CASSPMSFTDTQYF. The CDR3 nucleotides read TGTGCCAGCAGCCCCATGAGCTTCACAGATACGCAGTATTTT.

This clone has just a few counts. The rearrangement uses TRBV27 and TRBJ2-1; 9 bases line up with TRBD2. Germline assignment: CDR1 MNHEY and CDR2 SMNVEV (reference sequence). The CDR3 runs 15 residues. Trimming cost V 6 bases and J 7 bases; bases outside gene matches: 10. Written as DNA, the CDR3 is TGTGCCAGCAGCCTCGCGGGGGGGCCTGATAATGAGCAGTTCTTC. Translating gives CASSLAGGPDNEQFF.

The chain combines TRBV19 with TRBJ2-5; TRBD1 agrees at 9 bases. The J call may be faulty, since TRBJ2-7 better matches the DNA end. From germline, CDR1 is LNHDA and CDR2 SQIVND (reference sequence). This CDR3 contains 17 residues. As DNA, the CDR3 is TGTGCCAGTAGTATAAGGATTACAGGGGGCTACACCTACGAGCAGTACTTC. This translates into CASSIRITGGYTYEQYF.